This TCR beta chain was identified during a study of T cells after yellow fever vaccination. Whole-study context: Fractions with few cells were prepared using SMART-Seq v4 Ultra Low Input. Study-level results: When the response was secondary, it was weaker but reached its peak faster, day 5 versus 15.

This clonotype was recorded a few times. Its target is unknown. MiXCR was run by TCRdb on the 5' RACE reads, yielding one entry per CDR3 protein. The sample holds 450,000 to 650,000 distinct CDR3 sequences; about a fifth are singletons and the top ten take roughly 16%. V shed 6 bases, J shed 4 bases, and the junction held 6 bases outside the gene matches. This CDR3 contains 15 residues. Germline CDR1 reads KGHSH; CDR2 reads LQKENI. The sample here was PBMCs, taken less than 25 days after the first yellow fever vaccination. This sequence originates from a man between 18 and 29 years old who received the YFV17D yellow fever vaccine. The chain links TRBV18 to TRBJ2-3; 11 bases are shared with TRBD1. The DNA of the CDR3 is TGTGCCAGCTCCCCCGGGACAGGGGGACCAGATACGCAGTATTTT. It encodes CASSPGTGGPDTQYF.